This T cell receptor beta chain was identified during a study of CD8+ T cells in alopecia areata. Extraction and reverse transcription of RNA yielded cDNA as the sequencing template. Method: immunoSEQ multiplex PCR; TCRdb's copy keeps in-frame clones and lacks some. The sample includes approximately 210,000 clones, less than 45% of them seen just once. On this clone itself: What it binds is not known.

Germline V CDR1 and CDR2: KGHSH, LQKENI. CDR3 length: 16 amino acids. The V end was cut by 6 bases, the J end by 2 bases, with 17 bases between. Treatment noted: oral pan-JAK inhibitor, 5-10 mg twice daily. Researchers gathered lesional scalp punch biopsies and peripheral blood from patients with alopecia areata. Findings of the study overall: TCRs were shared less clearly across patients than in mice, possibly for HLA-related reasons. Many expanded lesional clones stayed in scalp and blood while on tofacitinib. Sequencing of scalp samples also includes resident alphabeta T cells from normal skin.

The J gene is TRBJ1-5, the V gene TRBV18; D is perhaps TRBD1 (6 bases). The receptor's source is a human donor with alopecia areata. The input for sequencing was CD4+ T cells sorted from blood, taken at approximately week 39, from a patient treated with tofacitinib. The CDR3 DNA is TGTGCCAGCTCTCCGTCGACAGGCTTTGGCAATCAGCCCCAGCATTTT. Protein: CASSPSTGFGNQPQHF.